This T cell receptor beta chain was captured by sequencing in a study of long-term antiretroviral therapy in people with HIV. Findings of the study overall: Clones that had undergone expansion before ART dominated the repertoire at all time points.

Samples held roughly 0.9-10 million cryopreserved PBMC, and DNA extraction followed. To note about this clone: Its antigen is not identified.

A v3.0 immunoSEQ assay was performed at survey level. Produced via immunoSEQ multiplex PCR; TCRdb's table is partial and in-frame only. The data hold 35,000 to 40,000 clones, with roughly four fifths observed a single time. Source: unsorted PBMCs, taken 0.3 years after starting antiretroviral therapy. This TCR was sampled from a man between 18 and 35 years old with HIV.

The CDR3 nucleotides read TGTGCCAGCAGCTTAGAGTCTAGCGGGGGCTACGAGCAGTACTTC. The encoded protein is CASSLESSGGYEQYF. The chain is built from TRBV13 and TRBJ2-7, with TRBD2 matching over 10 bases. The germline CDR1 and CDR2 sequences are PRHDT and FYEKMQ (reference sequence). The ends lost 1 base at V and 3 bases at J; junction bases unmatched: 3. The CDR3 contains 15 residues.